The clone carrying this T cell receptor beta chain has only a few counts. The antigen remains unidentified. The data belong to a study of cytomegalovirus exposure and HLA in healthy donors. On the study more broadly: The study placed about 81% of its approximately 360 genotyped donors in the Caucasian-associated ancestry cluster. Study findings and constraints: Most TCR sequences were uncommon, yet certain public TCRs appeared in many donors.

The study ran its PCR with 60 Vbeta and 13 Jbeta primers. Sequenced by immunoSEQ multiplex PCR; TCRdb stores in-frame clones only, minus some. Here the sample spans 150,000 or so clones, about 80% being singletons. Germline V gene lookup returns CDR1 MRHNA and CDR2 SNTAGT. After removal of 5 bases from V and 5 bases from J, the junction contained 12 bases not matched to a gene. This CDR3 has 17 residues. The clonotype was recovered from a man between 40 and 49 years old in good health and CMV-seropositive. The sequenced sample consisted of PBMCs. The chain couples TRBV6-4 to TRBJ2-3; 11 nucleotides align to TRBD1. CDR3 residues: CASSQAPGTGGLDTQYF. The CDR3 region has the DNA TGTGCCAGCAGTCAAGCCCCCGGGACAGGGGGGCTAGATACGCAGTATTTT.